Presented here are 26 T cell receptor beta chains from one specimen sequenced in a study of human T cells and chemical hapten exposure. TCRdb itself ran the RACE reads through MiXCR, one entry per CDR3 protein. This sample has over 55,000 distinct CDR3 sequences, with approximately 12% found just once. The time point is: patch test 3, about 24 weeks after DPC sensitization. Treatment here: therapeutic diphenylcyclopropenone sensitization with weekly scalp DPC. The sample was whole blood, taken in connection with sensitization to the hapten diphenylcyclopropenone (DPC). Source of these receptors: a woman aged 50 to 65 with alopecia areata. Some clones in this sample may be carry-over from other donors' samples.

CDR3 sequence reads: CASGGTGVPYEQYF. CDR3 sequence (DNA): TGTGCCAGCGGGGGGACAGGGGTCCCCTACGAGCAGTACTTC. The rearrangement links TRBV28 to TRBJ2-7, with 10 positions matching TRBD1. In germline, CDR1 is MDHEN, CDR2 SYDVKM. This CDR3 comprises 14 residues. Germline trimming cut 8 bases from V and 2 bases from J; bases unmatched to any gene: 6.

This clonotype was picked up many times. V usage is TRBV20-1 and J usage is TRBJ1-5, with a weak D call TRBD1 (5 bases). The CDR3 is 15 residues long. The V end lost 5 bases, the J end lost 6 bases, and 20 bases lay between the germline ends. Germline CDR1 reads DFQATT; CDR2 reads SNEGSKA (reference sequence). CDR3 residues: CSAPRDPAWGQPQHF. The CDR3 DNA reads as TGCAGTGCTCCCCGGGACCCCGCCTGGGGTCAGCCCCAGCATTTT.

The chain uses TRBV28 and TRBJ1-2; D is possibly TRBD1 (6 bases). Trimming removed 2 bases from V and 3 bases from J, with 10 bases in between. CDR1 and CDR2 (germline): MDHEN, SYDVKM. This CDR3 has 14 amino acids. CDR3 loop: CASSLQGFDYGYTF. The CDR3 DNA sequence: TGTGCCAGCAGTTTACAGGGGTTTGACTATGGCTACACCTTC.

As to this clonotype: Since a much larger clone is just one base distant, this may be a read error. V usage is TRBV20-1 and J usage is TRBJ2-5; tentative D call: TRBD2 (6 bases). V lost 6 bases and J lost 1, with 18 bases in between. There are 15 residues in the CDR3. Germline V gives CDR1 DFQATT, CDR2 SNEGSKA (reference sequence). The CDR3 is CSAGVAVGSQETQYF. In DNA, the CDR3 is TGCAGTGCGGGGGTAGCGGTGGGGTCCCAAGAGACCCAGTACTTC.

This clonotype was counted at least ten times. The chain carries TRBV7-2 and TRBJ1-2; no clear D gene. CDR3 length: 13 amino acids. V was clipped by 4 bases and J by 5 bases, with 11 bases between them. Germline V lookup: CDR1 SGHTA, CDR2 FQGNSA. Written as DNA, the CDR3 is TGTGCCAGCAGCTCGGACGGACTGTATGGCTACACCTTC. Translation: CASSSDGLYGYTF.

A few counts support this clonotype. This chain links TRBV29-1 with TRBJ1-4; D unclear. This CDR3 has 13 residues. Trimming took 7 bases from V and 8 from J, leaving 17 bases between them. Germline V gives CDR1 SQVTM, CDR2 ANQGSEA. CDR3 in amino acids: CSALRTLGEKLFF. The CDR3 bases are TGCAGCGCCCTGAGGACCCTGGGGGAAAAACTGTTTTTT.

This clonotype has more than one count but fewer than ten. The genes are TRBV12-3 or TRBV12-4 and TRBJ1-3; no clear D. This CDR3 has 13 residues. The ends were cut back, 6 bases at V and 2 bases at J, with 8 bases in the middle. The CDR3 DNA follows: TGTGCCAGCAGAAACAGAGCTGGAAACACCATATATTTT. Translating it yields CASRNRAGNTIYF.

V is TRBV20-1 and J is TRBJ2-3; tentatively, D is TRBD1 (5 bases). Germline-derived CDR1 and CDR2 are DFQATT and SNEGSKA (reference sequence). V shed 0 bases and J shed 0 bases, with 16 bases lying between them. The CDR3 has 17 residues. The CDR3 sequence: CSARDRASYPSTDTQYF. CDR3 in DNA: TGCAGTGCTAGAGACAGGGCCTCCTACCCTAGCACAGATACGCAGTATTTT.

The chain carries TRBV3-1 and TRBJ1-6; 8 bases map to TRBD1. The CDR3 loop spans 14 amino acids. V gave up 6 bases and J gave up 7 bases; unmatched junction bases: 5. Germline-derived CDR1 and CDR2 are LGHDT and YNNKEL (reference sequence). In DNA form, the CDR3 reads TGTGCCAGCAGTCACAGGGGGACCAATTCACCCCTCCACTTT. Translation gives CASSHRGTNSPLHF.

In its sample, this clonotype was seen many times. The CDR3 reads CASSLASSDTEAFF. CDR3 bases: TGTGCCAGCAGCTTGGCCTCGTCGGACACTGAAGCTTTCTTT. The chain combines TRBV7-2 with TRBJ1-1, with D hard to call. There are 14 residues in the CDR3. Looked up from germline, CDR1 is SGHTA and CDR2 is FQGNSA. Deletions cut 3 bases from V and 3 bases from J, with 11 bases between.

This clonotype has at least ten counts. The V gene is TRBV2, the J gene TRBJ1-2; TRBD1 might be the D (5 bases). CDR1 and CDR2 (germline): SNHLY, FYNNEI. The CDR3 is 16 amino acids. V was clipped by 3 bases and J by 8 bases, with 22 bases between them. The CDR3 here is CASSEEGLAYVRGYTF. CDR3 sequence (DNA): TGTGCCAGCAGTGAGGAGGGGCTCGCATATGTTCGCGGCTACACCTTC.

Ten or more counts support this clonotype. This chain uses TRBV7-9 with TRBJ1-2; TRBD1 might be the D (5 bases). CDR1 and CDR2 (germline): SEHNR, FQNEAQ (reference sequence). This CDR3 is 12 amino acids long. V shed 5 bases and J shed 4 bases, with 8 bases lying between them. CDR3 DNA sequence: TGTGCCAGCAGCCTGGACACCTATGGCTACACCTTC. Amino acids: CASSLDTYGYTF. Supplemented by reference TRBV7-9 and TRBJ1-2, the full variable domain reads DTGVSQNPRHKITKRGQNVTFRCDPISEHNRLYWYRQTLGQGPEFLTYFQNEAQLEKSRLLSDRFSAERPKGSFSTLEIQRTEQGDSAMYLCASSLDTYGYTFGSGTRLTVV.

The table lists this clonotype with a few counts. The chain carries TRBV11-2 and TRBJ1-3; TRBD1 might be the D (6 bases). The CDR3 runs 13 residues. The V end lost 6 bases, the J end lost 4 bases, and 10 bases lay between the germline ends. The germline gives CDR1 SGHAT, CDR2 FQNNGV. The CDR3 protein is CASSYDRGNTIYF. The CDR3, as DNA: TGTGCCAGCAGTTATGACAGGGGAAACACCATATATTTT.

This clonotype was seen a few times. The V gene is TRBV29-1, the J gene TRBJ2-5; TRBD2 might be the D (5 bases). The CDR3 covers 15 residues. CDR1 and CDR2 (germline): SQVTM, ANQGSEA. The V and J ends lost 0 bases and 1 base respectively, with 12 bases between them. The DNA of the CDR3 is TGCAGCGTTGAAGATCTCGGGAACACCCAAGAGACCCAGTACTTC. Encoded protein: CSVEDLGNTQETQYF.

This clonotype was picked up a small number of times. The J gene is TRBJ2-2, the V gene TRBV9; D gene unclear. V gave up 0 bases and J gave up 1 base, with 7 bases separating them. Germline loops: CDR1 SGDLS, CDR2 YYNGEE. The CDR3 is 15 residues long. CDR3 residues: CASSVDGQNTGELFF. CDR3 coding DNA: TGTGCCAGCAGCGTAGACGGGCAGAACACCGGGGAGCTGTTTTTT.

This clonotype appeared many times. The V call is TRBV6-6, the J call TRBJ1-5, with a possible D match to TRBD1 (6 bases). Germline CDR1 reads MNHNY; CDR2 reads SVGAGI (reference sequence). Trimming took off 6 bases at V and 0 bases at J, with 12 bases between the two ends. The CDR3 runs 15 residues. The CDR3 DNA sequence: TGTGCCAGCAGGTGGACAGAGTATAGCAATCAGCCCCAGCATTTT. Amino acids: CASRWTEYSNQPQHF.

This clonotype was observed at least ten times. The CDR3 region has the DNA TGCAGCGTCACCGCCGGGAGCTCTGGAAACACCATATATTTT. It encodes CSVTAGSSGNTIYF. The chain is built from TRBV29-1 and TRBJ1-3; D remains unclear. Per the germline V gene, CDR1 is SQVTM and CDR2 is ANQGSEA. CDR3 size: 14 residues. V was clipped by 6 bases and J by 0 bases, with 12 bases between them.

This clonotype was counted at least ten times. V and J are TRBV7-6 and TRBJ2-1, with 7 bases lining up with TRBD1. Trimming at V came to 2 bases and at J to 8 bases, leaving 6 bases not matched to a gene. Germline lookup yields CDR1 SGHVS and CDR2 FNYEAQ. The CDR3 consists of 14 residues. CDR3 bases: TGTGCCAGCAGCTTAACAGGGGTCATCGATGAGCAGTTCTTC. It translates to CASSLTGVIDEQFF.

The gene calls are TRBV7-8 and TRBJ1-1; D is unclear. Germline assignment: CDR1 SGHVS and CDR2 FQNEAQ. This CDR3 has 14 amino acids. Trimming removed 1 base from V and 5 bases from J, with 11 bases in between. This CDR3 is CASSLERVGTEAFF. In DNA form, the CDR3 reads TGTGCCAGCAGCTTAGAGCGAGTGGGGACTGAAGCTTTCTTT. The complete variable domain, with remaining parts taken from reference TRBV7-8 and TRBJ1-1, reads GAGVSQSPRYKVAKRGQDVALRCDPISGHVSLFWYQQALGQGPEFLTYFQNEAQLDKSGLPSDRFFAERPEGSVSTLKIQRTQQEDSAVYLCASSLERVGTEAFFGQGTRLTVV.

At least ten counts were recorded for this clonotype. This chain joins TRBV11-3 and TRBJ1-1; weak D call: TRBD1 (5 bases). CDR1 is SGHNT, CDR2 YENEEA, per germline. The V end was cut by 2 bases, the J end by 5 bases, with 12 bases between. This CDR3 spans 14 amino acids. The CDR3 loop reads CASSLTDGGTEAFF. The CDR3 nucleotides read TGTGCCAGCAGCTTAACGGACGGGGGGACTGAAGCTTTCTTT.

This clonotype showed up just a few times. The V and J genes are TRBV6-4 and TRBJ2-3; 7 nucleotides match TRBD2. V dropped 8 bases and J dropped 9; count of bases not matched to a gene: 14. Germline CDR1 MRHNA, CDR2 SNTAGT. This CDR3 region has 14 residues. The CDR3 here is CASAKEGNSGTQYF. DNA of the CDR3: TGTGCCAGCGCAAAGGAGGGAAATAGCGGGACGCAGTATTTT.

The V call is TRBV14, the J call TRBJ1-4; no definite D call. Trimming cost V 1 base and J 0 bases, with 6 bases left between them. The CDR3 is 15 residues long. CDR1 and CDR2 from the germline V gene are SGHDN and FVKESK. CDR3 protein: CASSQALATNEKLFF. The CDR3 region has the DNA TGTGCCAGCAGCCAAGCTCTTGCAACTAATGAAAAACTGTTTTTT.

The rearrangement links TRBV27 to TRBJ1-6; D gene uncertain. The CDR3 totals 14 residues. Germline V gene sequence: CDR1 MNHEY, CDR2 SMNVEV (reference sequence). Between the trimmed V and J ends, which lost 5 bases and 9 bases, there was a span of 14 bases. This CDR3 reads CASSQQRAGSPLHF. Here the CDR3 DNA reads TGTGCCAGCAGTCAACAGCGGGCGGGTTCACCCCTCCACTTT.

This clonotype has a handful of counts. The chain links TRBV18 to TRBJ1-3; D is possibly TRBD1 (5 bases). The germline CDR1 and CDR2 sequences are KGHSH and LQKENI. V was clipped by 2 bases and J by 0 bases, with 17 bases between them. CDR3 length: 18 residues. This CDR3 is CASSPTGRTLSSGNTIYF. The CDR3 DNA reads as TGTGCCAGCTCACCAACGGGACGCACCCTAAGCTCTGGAAACACCATATATTTT.

The chain employs TRBV3-1 and TRBJ2-3; 10 nucleotides match TRBD2. CDR1 and CDR2 from the germline V gene are LGHDT and YNNKEL (reference sequence). Trimming removed 5 bases from V and 2 bases from J; junction bases left unmatched: 4. The CDR3 covers 15 residues. In nucleotides, the CDR3 is TGTGCCAGCAGCTTTAGCGGGAGGCCCACAGATACGCAGTATTTT. Encoded protein: CASSFSGRPTDTQYF.

The chain uses TRBV18 and TRBJ1-5, with 7 bases aligning to TRBD1. CDR1 KGHSH and CDR2 LQKENI come from the germline V gene. After removal of 1 base from V and 5 bases from J, the junction contained 5 bases not matched to a gene. CDR3 length equals 15 residues. The CDR3 sequence: CASSPRGDSDQPQHF. In DNA form, the CDR3 reads TGTGCCAGCTCACCACGGGGGGACAGCGATCAGCCCCAGCATTTT.